The 10 T cell receptor beta chains below all came from one sample that was sequenced in a study of blood T cells in healthy people across ages. The authors ran a second PCR of about 7 to 12 cycles using a sample-barcoded 5' primer and a J-beta primer mix. TCRdb ran MiXCR on the 5' RACE reads and lists one entry per CDR3 protein. The sample includes 850,000 to 1,300,000 distinct CDR3 sequences, more than 40% of them seen just once. Sequences were obtained from blood. Receptors were obtained from an older woman in good health.

This clonotype was detected a few times. The chain couples TRBV6-2 or TRBV6-3 to TRBJ2-3, with D possibly being TRBD1 or TRBD2 (6 bases each). Germline CDR1 and CDR2: MNHEY and SVGEGT. The CDR3 sequence is 14 residues long. V was cut by 8 bases and J by 4 bases, with 16 bases left in between. CDR3 amino acids: CASPDGGISDTQYF. The CDR3 DNA reads as TGTGCCAGCCCAGACGGGGGCATTTCAGATACGCAGTATTTT.

The chain couples TRBV4-2 to TRBJ2-7; 8 nucleotides match TRBD2. This CDR3 is 15 amino acids long. After removal of 4 bases from V and 2 bases from J, the junction contained 7 bases not matched to a gene. Germline V lookup: CDR1 LGHNA, CDR2 YNFKEQ. The CDR3: CASSREPGLAYEQYF. The CDR3 DNA follows: TGTGCCAGCAGCCGAGAACCGGGACTAGCCTACGAGCAGTACTTC.

The chain combines TRBV5-1 with TRBJ2-7, with D possibly being TRBD1 or TRBD2 (6 bases each). Trimming removed 0 bases from V and 6 bases from J, with 10 bases in between. This CDR3 comprises 13 residues. Germline CDR1 reads SGHRS; CDR2 reads YFSETQ. CDR3 protein: CASSLEGGIEQYF. The CDR3 coding sequence is TGCGCCAGCAGCTTGGAGGGGGGCATCGAGCAGTACTTC.

This clonotype turned up a few times. The chain carries TRBV11-2 and TRBJ2-1; TRBD1 matches 7 bases. CDR1 and CDR2 from the germline V gene are SGHAT and FQNNGV. V lost 1 base, J lost 8 bases, and 8 bases stayed unmatched. The CDR3 totals 15 residues. The CDR3 is CASSLAATGFHEQFF. The CDR3 DNA is TGTGCCAGCAGCTTAGCCGCGACAGGGTTCCATGAGCAGTTCTTC.

This chain links TRBV27 with TRBJ2-5, with 14 bases aligning to TRBD2. V lost 3 bases and J lost 1; bases outside the gene matches: 16. The germline CDR1 and CDR2 sequences are MNHEY and SMNVEV (reference sequence). This CDR3 contains 21 residues. Here the CDR3 DNA reads TGTGCCAGCAGTTTGCGAGCAACCGGGACTAGCGGGAGAGGTATCCAAGAGACCCAGTACTTC. Protein: CASSLRATGTSGRGIQETQYF.

The chain carries TRBV6-5 and TRBJ2-5, with D perhaps matching TRBD1 or TRBD2 (5 bases each). CDR3 length: 16 residues. Trimming shortened V by 6 bases and J by 4 bases, and 21 bases separated the two germline ends. Per germline, CDR1 MNHEY and CDR2 SVGAGI. The CDR3 region has the DNA TGTGCCAGCAGCCCTGGCCACAGAGGGGAAGGAGAGACCCAGTACTTC. Translating gives CASSPGHRGEGETQYF.

The count of this clonotype is one. The V gene is TRBV30, the J gene TRBJ1-2; 7 bases are a match to TRBD1. This CDR3 is built from 12 residues. Germline CDR1 is GTSNPN and CDR2 is SVGIG (reference sequence). With V trimmed by 0 bases and J by 8 bases, 3 bases remained unmatched. Here the CDR3 DNA reads TGTGCCTGGAGTGTACAGGGGTTCGGCTACACCTTC. Its protein is CAWSVQGFGYTF.

This clonotype has only a few counts. This chain uses TRBV5-6 with TRBJ2-6; unclear D gene. CDR1 and CDR2 from the germline V gene are SGHDT and YYEEEE. The CDR3 contains 15 residues. Trimming shortened V by 0 bases and J by 2 bases, and 6 bases separated the two germline ends. The chain's CDR3 is CASSLADAGANVLTF. The CDR3, as DNA: TGTGCCAGCAGCTTGGCGGATGCTGGGGCCAACGTCCTGACTTTC.

The CDR3 loop is CSANRDSQSYEQYF. The CDR3 coding sequence is TGCAGTGCTAACCGGGACTCCCAATCCTACGAGCAGTACTTC. The rearrangement uses TRBV20-1 and TRBJ2-7, with D possibly matching TRBD2 (6 bases). Trimming removed 4 bases from V and 1 base from J, with 14 bases in between. Germline V gene data show CDR1 as DFQATT and CDR2 as SNEGSKA (reference sequence). CDR3 length equals 14 residues.

As regards this clonotype: It may be a read error: a sequence one base away is much more abundant. The chain carries TRBV9 and TRBJ2-5; D may match TRBD1 or TRBD2 (6 bases each). Looked up from germline, CDR1 is SGDLS and CDR2 is YYNGEE. The CDR3 is 16 amino acids. As DNA, the CDR3 is TGTCCCAGCAGCGTAGAGGGGGGAGCCCCCCAAGAGACCCAGTACTTC. It translates to CPSSVEGGAPQETQYF.